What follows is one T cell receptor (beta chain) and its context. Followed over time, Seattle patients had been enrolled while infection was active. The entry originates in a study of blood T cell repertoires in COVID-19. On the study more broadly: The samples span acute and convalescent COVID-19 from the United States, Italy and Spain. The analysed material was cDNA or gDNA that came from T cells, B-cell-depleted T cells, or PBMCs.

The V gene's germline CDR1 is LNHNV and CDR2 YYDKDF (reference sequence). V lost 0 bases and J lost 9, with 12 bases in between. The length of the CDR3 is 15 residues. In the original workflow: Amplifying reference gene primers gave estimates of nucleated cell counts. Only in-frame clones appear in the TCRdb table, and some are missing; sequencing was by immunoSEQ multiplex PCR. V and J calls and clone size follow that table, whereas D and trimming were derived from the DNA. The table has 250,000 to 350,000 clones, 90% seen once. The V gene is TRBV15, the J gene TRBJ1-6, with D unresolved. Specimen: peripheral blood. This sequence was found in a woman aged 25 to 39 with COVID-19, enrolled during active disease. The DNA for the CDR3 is TGTGCCACCAGCAGAGAGGCGGGAGGGAGTTCACCCCTCCACTTT. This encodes CATSREAGGSSPLHF.